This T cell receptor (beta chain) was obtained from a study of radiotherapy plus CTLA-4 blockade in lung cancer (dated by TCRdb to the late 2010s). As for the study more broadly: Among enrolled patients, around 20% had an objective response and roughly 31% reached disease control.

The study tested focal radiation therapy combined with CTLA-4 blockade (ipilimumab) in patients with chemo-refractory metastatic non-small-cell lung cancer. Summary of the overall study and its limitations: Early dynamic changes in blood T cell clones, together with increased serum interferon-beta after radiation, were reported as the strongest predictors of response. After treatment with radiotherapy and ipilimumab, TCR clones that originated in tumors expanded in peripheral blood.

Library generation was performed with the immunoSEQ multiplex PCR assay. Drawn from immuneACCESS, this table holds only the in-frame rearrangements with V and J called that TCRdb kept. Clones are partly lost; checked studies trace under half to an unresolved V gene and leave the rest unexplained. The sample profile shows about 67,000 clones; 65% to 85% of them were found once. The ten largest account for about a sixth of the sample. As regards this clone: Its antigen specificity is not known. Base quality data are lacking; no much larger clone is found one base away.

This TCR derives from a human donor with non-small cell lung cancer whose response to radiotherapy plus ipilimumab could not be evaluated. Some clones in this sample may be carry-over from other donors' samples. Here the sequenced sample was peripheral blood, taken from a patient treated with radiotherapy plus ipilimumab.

The DNA sequence is TGCAGCGTTCGGAACAGATTCACTGAAGCTTTCTTT. This yields the protein CSVRNRFTEAFF. The chain joins TRBV29-1 to TRBJ1-1, with the D gene not confidently named. From the germline V gene, CDR1 is SQVTM and CDR2 is ANQGSEA. The CDR3 numbers 12 residues from cysteine through phenylalanine. Only the CDR3 DNA is retained, 36 bases long and in frame from the first base. Trimming costs V 5 bases and J 4 bases, and their ends lie 11 bases apart.